In this sample, the clone carrying this T cell receptor (beta chain) is medium-sized. The CDR3 length is 12 residues. The germline V gene encodes CDR1 MDHEN and CDR2 SYDVKM. Trimming left V 7 bases short and J 0 bases short, with 5 bases between. This sample is part of a study of low-dose radiotherapy and immunotherapy resistance in tumors. Across the whole study: Participants in Cohort 1 were administered 0.5 Gy per fraction at 2-week intervals, to a cumulative dose of 6.5 Gy. With 1 Gy per fraction every two weeks, Cohort 2 accumulated 13 Gy across 26 weeks. Every day for four cycles from cycle 1 day 1, patients took 300 mg of oral aspirin.

The time point is: after trial treatment. Indicated treatment: LDRT plus nivolumab, ipilimumab, low-dose cyclophosphamide and aspirin (RACIN trial). First-strand cDNA relied on TRAV- and TRBV-specific primers spanning alpha and beta chains. Using a constant-region primer together with a V-primer adapter, TCRs were subjected to 20 PCR cycles of amplification. TCRdb re-called the reads through MiXCR, storing one row per CDR3 protein. This table holds approximately 80,000 distinct CDR3 sequences, around 17% found once. The sequence came from a male donor with prostate cancer. The rearrangement uses TRBV28 and TRBJ2-3; no firm D call. Specimen: PBMCs, collected after low-dose radiotherapy plus immunotherapy. This CDR3 reads CASTASTDTQYF. The CDR3 nucleotides are TGTGCCAGCACGGCTAGCACAGATACGCAGTATTTT.